Reported below is one TCR beta chain. The entry originates in a study of shared clonotypes between healthy human individuals. Produced via immunoSEQ multiplex PCR; TCRdb's table is partial and in-frame only. The sample lists over 800,000 clones, almost 95% seen once, with approximately 25% in the top ten. CD45RO negativity and positive selection for CCR7 defined naive CD8 cells, a population that excluded terminally differentiated effector memory CD45RA+ cells. Looked up from germline, CDR1 is SQVTM and CDR2 is ANQGSEA. The CDR3 contains 14 residues. V lost 2 bases and J lost 3, with 11 bases in between.

The source material was naive CD8+ T cells sorted from blood. This receptor was identified in a man aged 25-45 years in good health. The gene calls are TRBV29-1 and TRBJ2-1, with D maybe TRBD2 (6 bases). The CDR3 nucleotides read TGCAGCGTTGAATCTCCTAGCGACTACAATGAGCAGTTCTTC. Protein sequence: CSVESPSDYNEQFF.